One sample yielded the 31 T cell receptor beta chains listed below, sequenced in a study of T cell responses to AZD1222 COVID-19 vaccine. Data came from immunoSEQ multiplex PCR; TCRdb stores just in-frame clones and leaves some out. The sample gives under 30,000 clones, 92% of which show up once; approximately 8.2% is in the top ten. The sample here was peripheral blood, taken 28 days after the second AZD1222 dose. Source of these receptors: an adult who received the AZD1222 COVID-19 vaccine.

The genes are TRBV28 and TRBJ1-1, with a weak D call TRBD1 (5 bases). Germline V gene lookup returns CDR1 MDHEN and CDR2 SYDVKM. The CDR3 totals 15 residues. V was clipped by 1 base and J by 1 base, with 10 bases between them. As DNA, the CDR3 is TGTGCCAGCAGTTTATCAGGGAAAGGGAACACTGAAGCTTTCTTT. Protein: CASSLSGKGNTEAFF.

V and J are TRBV5-4 and TRBJ2-7; D unclear. Between the trimmed V and J ends, which lost 4 bases and 4 bases, there was a span of 15 bases. The germline CDR1 and CDR2 sequences are SGHNT and YYREEE (reference sequence). This CDR3 has 14 amino acids. CDR3 bases: TGTGCCAGCAGCCCCTCCACGTCGCCTTACGAGCAGTACTTC. Amino acids: CASSPSTSPYEQYF.

The rearrangement uses TRBV4-1 and TRBJ1-3; D may be TRBD1 (5 bases). V lost 6 bases and J lost 0, with 24 bases in between. The germline V gene encodes CDR1 MGHRA and CDR2 YSYEKL. The CDR3 is 19 residues long. This CDR3 is CASRRRDFVSPYSGNTIYF. CDR3 nucleotide sequence: TGCGCCAGCAGACGTCGGGACTTCGTTTCGCCCTACTCTGGAAACACCATATATTTT.

The chain has TRBV28 and TRBJ2-6, with D hard to call. Germline CDR1 and CDR2: MDHEN and SYDVKM. The ends were cut back, 2 bases at V and 0 bases at J, with 2 bases in the middle. The CDR3 has 14 residues. The CDR3 DNA follows: TGTGCCAGCAGTTTAATCTCTGGGGCCAACGTCCTGACTTTC. Translating gives CASSLISGANVLTF. Complete variable domain (other parts from reference TRBV28 and TRBJ2-6): DVKVTQSSRYLVKRTGEKVFLECVQDMDHENMFWYRQDPGLGLRLIYFSYDVKMKEKGDIPEGYSVSREKKERFSLILESASTNQTSMYLCASSLISGANVLTFGAGSRLTVL.

V is TRBV18 and J is TRBJ2-7; the D is unclear. Between the trimmed V and J ends, which lost 6 bases and 5 bases, there was a span of 11 bases. Germline-derived CDR1 and CDR2 are KGHSH and LQKENI. The length of the CDR3 is 12 residues. The CDR3 spells CASSNSRDEQYF. The CDR3 coding sequence is TGTGCCAGCTCGAACTCTAGGGACGAGCAGTACTTC.

By frequency in the sample, this clone is medium-sized. The rearrangement joins TRBV4-2 to TRBJ2-7, with TRBD1 identical over 11 bases. The CDR3 loop spans 16 amino acids. V lost 0 bases, J lost 3 bases, and 4 bases stayed unmatched. Germline V lookup: CDR1 LGHNA, CDR2 YNFKEQ. The CDR3 DNA follows: TGTGCCAGCAGCCAAGATCGGGGGACAGGGGGCTACGAGCAGTACTTC. Protein sequence: CASSQDRGTGGYEQYF.

The chain employs TRBV5-6 and TRBJ2-7; D is unresolved. This CDR3 region has 11 residues. Germline-derived CDR1 and CDR2 are SGHDT and YYEEEE. V lost 2 bases to trimming and J lost 3 bases, with 3 bases between them. The CDR3 region is CASSLFYEQYF. The CDR3 DNA follows: TGTGCCAGCAGCTTATTCTACGAGCAGTACTTC.

This sequence joins TRBV19 and TRBJ2-7; either TRBD1 or TRBD2 may fit D (6 bases each). CDR3 length: 16 residues. The germline V gene has CDR1 LNHDA and CDR2 SQIVND (reference sequence). Deletions cut 6 bases from V and 2 bases from J, with 20 bases between. The CDR3 spells CASRNRGQTLPYEQYF. In DNA form, the CDR3 reads TGTGCCAGTAGAAACCGGGGGCAGACCCTTCCCTACGAGCAGTACTTC.

This clone turned up a few times. This chain's CDR3 is CASSRPDGVTGELFF. The CDR3 coding sequence is TGTGCCAGCAGCCGACCTGACGGGGTCACCGGGGAGCTGTTTTTT. V is TRBV5-4 and J is TRBJ2-2; possible D gene TRBD2, 5 bases. Deletions cut 4 bases from V and 4 bases from J, with 14 bases between. The CDR3 is 15 amino acids. Germline V lookup: CDR1 SGHNT, CDR2 YYREEE (reference sequence).

The CDR3 nucleotides read TGTGCCAGCAGCTTACTTAGCGGGATAAATGAGCAGTTCTTC. The encoded protein is CASSLLSGINEQFF. The chain employs TRBV11-2 and TRBJ2-1; 8 nucleotides align to TRBD2. The CDR3 consists of 14 residues. CDR1 and CDR2 (germline): SGHAT, FQNNGV. V lost 2 bases and J lost 7; bases outside the gene matches: 4.

This chain connects TRBV27 to TRBJ2-4; weak D call: TRBD1 (6 bases). The CDR3 loop spans 18 amino acids. Germline loops: CDR1 MNHEY, CDR2 SMNVEV (reference sequence). Trimming cost V 3 bases and J 0 bases, with 18 bases left between them. The CDR3 region has the DNA TGTGCCAGCAGTTTTGGAAGGGGGACCGACCTAGCCAAAAACATTCAGTACTTC. This sequence encodes CASSFGRGTDLAKNIQYF.

This chain links TRBV11-1 with TRBJ2-1; 10 nucleotides align to TRBD1. Trimming took 3 bases from V and 2 from J; bases not matched to a gene: 1. Germline lookup yields CDR1 SGHAT and CDR2 FQDESV (reference sequence). The length of the CDR3 is 15 residues. In DNA form, the CDR3 reads TGTGCCAGCAGCTTGGGACAGGGGCCCTACAATGAGCAGTTCTTC. It specifies CASSLGQGPYNEQFF.

The chain joins TRBV15 to TRBJ1-5, with unresolved D. This CDR3 spans 13 amino acids. The V and J ends lost 0 bases and 2 bases respectively, with 2 bases between them. Germline V CDR1 and CDR2: LNHNV, YYDKDF (reference sequence). The CDR3: CATSRDRNQPQHF. For the CDR3, the DNA is TGTGCCACCAGCAGAGATCGCAATCAGCCCCAGCATTTT.

V is TRBV5-1 and J is TRBJ1-1; maybe TRBD1 (5 bases). Between the trimmed V and J ends, which lost 2 bases and 4 bases, there was a span of 12 bases. The CDR3 length is 14 residues. Germline V gene lookup returns CDR1 SGHRS and CDR2 YFSETQ. This chain's CDR3 is CASSFGPGGTEAFF. CDR3 in DNA: TGCGCCAGCAGCTTTGGACCGGGGGGCACTGAAGCTTTCTTT.

This clone was found once. The V gene is TRBV3-1 (or the pseudogene TRBV3-2), the J gene TRBJ2-2; 9 nucleotides match TRBD2. The CDR3 spans 15 residues. The ends lost 4 bases at V and 7 bases at J; junction bases unmatched: 7. The germline V gene has CDR1 LGHDT and CDR2 YNNKEL (reference sequence). The CDR3 loop is CASSRRTSADGELFF. CDR3 bases: TGTGCCAGCAGCCGAAGGACTAGCGCGGACGGGGAGCTGTTTTTT.

This clone was seen more than once but under ten times. V usage is TRBV7-8 and J usage is TRBJ2-1, with a tentative D call TRBD2 (5 bases). The CDR3 has 15 amino acids. Germline loops: CDR1 SGHVS, CDR2 FQNEAQ. Trimming pared 3 bases from V and 0 bases from J, leaving 9 bases between. CDR3 coding DNA: TGTGCCAGCAGCTTTAGCGTAAGCTCCTACAATGAGCAGTTCTTC. It codes for CASSFSVSSYNEQFF.

This chain connects TRBV5-1 to TRBJ1-4; no reliable D call. The germline CDR1 and CDR2 sequences are SGHRS and YFSETQ. Trimming shortened V by 2 bases and J by 7 bases, and 15 bases separated the two germline ends. The length of the CDR3 is 15 residues. CDR3 nucleotide sequence: TGCGCCAGCAGCTTTTCGGGGATTCGTGGTGAAAAACTGTTTTTT. Translated, it gives CASSFSGIRGEKLFF. The full variable domain, completed using reference TRBV5-1 and TRBJ1-4, is KAGVTQTPRYLIKTRGQQVTLSCSPISGHRSVSWYQQTPGQGLQFLFEYFSETQRNKGNFPGRFSGRQFSNSRSEMNVSTLELGDSALYLCASSFSGIRGEKLFFGSGTQLSVL.

This chain uses TRBV6-2 or TRBV6-3 with TRBJ2-1, with D perhaps TRBD1 (7 bases). V lost 6 bases and J 6 bases, leaving 27 bases between the germline ends. The germline CDR1 and CDR2 sequences are MNHEY and SVGEGT. The CDR3 contains 18 residues. In DNA form, the CDR3 reads TGTGCCAGCAGCTCTCTCCGGGACAGAGTCCAGGGGGGCAATGAGCAGTTCTTC. It translates to CASSSLRDRVQGGNEQFF.

This chain uses TRBV7-2 with TRBJ2-7; the D call may be TRBD1 or TRBD2 (5 bases each). Trimming removed 4 bases at V and 6 bases at J, with 10 bases between. This CDR3 region has 12 residues. CDR1 is SGHTA and CDR2 is FQGNSA in the germline V gene. CDR3 protein: CASSSGTGEQYF. The CDR3 DNA reads as TGTGCCAGCAGCTCGGGGACGGGCGAGCAGTACTTC.

The gene calls are TRBV12-5 and TRBJ1-2, with TRBD1 matching over 8 bases. From germline, CDR1 is LGHNT and CDR2 FRNRAP. This CDR3 spans 13 amino acids. The junction had 7 bases not matched to a gene; V was cut back by 6 bases and J by 7 bases. In nucleotides, the CDR3 is TGTGCTAGTGGACGGACAGGGCGGGGTGGCTACACCTTC. It codes for CASGRTGRGGYTF.

The chain combines TRBV6-1 with TRBJ2-7, with D uncertain. This CDR3 contains 13 residues. The V and J ends lost 2 bases and 3 bases respectively, with 8 bases between them. Per the germline V gene, CDR1 is MNHNS and CDR2 is SASEGT. CDR3 region: CASSEPQVYEQYF. The CDR3 coding sequence is TGTGCCAGCAGTGAACCCCAAGTCTACGAGCAGTACTTC.

The CDR3 loop reads CASSQGDRKISNYGYTF. The CDR3 DNA sequence: TGTGCCAGCAGTCAGGGGGACAGGAAGATCTCTAACTATGGCTACACCTTC. The chain uses TRBV28 and TRBJ1-2, with 8 bases identical to TRBD1. In germline, CDR1 is MDHEN, CDR2 SYDVKM. The J segment lost 0 bases and the V segment lost 5 bases, leaving 11 bases of the junction unmatched. The CDR3 is 17 amino acids.

This chain uses TRBV2 with TRBJ1-1; D possibly corresponds to TRBD1 (5 bases). The V gene's germline CDR1 is SNHLY and CDR2 FYNNEI. Trimming pared 0 bases from V and 4 bases from J, leaving 9 bases between. CDR3 length equals 14 residues. The CDR3 DNA reads TGTGCCAGCAGTGAAGCAGGGAGGGGCACTGAAGCTTTCTTT. It is translated as CASSEAGRGTEAFF. Full variable domain (missing parts from reference TRBV2 and TRBJ1-1): EPEVTQTPSHQVTQMGQEVILRCVPISNHLYFYWYRQILGQKVEFLVSFYNNEISEKSEIFDDQFSVERPDGSNFTLKIRSTKLEDSAMYFCASSEAGRGTEAFFGQGTRLTVV.

This sequence joins TRBV7-9 and TRBJ1-5, with D tentatively TRBD1 (5 bases). CDR1 is SEHNR, CDR2 FQNEAQ, per germline (reference sequence). V was trimmed by 4 bases and J by 6 bases, leaving 16 bases between them. This CDR3 comprises 15 residues. CDR3 nucleotide sequence: TGTGCCAGCAGCTCCCTGGGGGGGTCGGCTCAGCCCCAGCATTTT. Residues: CASSSLGGSAQPQHF.

The chain has TRBV11-3 and TRBJ2-1; 15 bases fit TRBD2. V trimming: 5 bases; J trimming: 6 bases; junction bases outside the gene matches: 11. Per germline, CDR1 SGHNT and CDR2 YENEEA. There are 18 residues in the CDR3. In nucleotides, the CDR3 is TGTGCCAGCAGCCCCGGACTAGCGGGAGGGCGTCTCTCCAATGAGCAGTTCTTC. This encodes CASSPGLAGGRLSNEQFF.

The J gene is TRBJ1-3, the V gene TRBV28; TRBD1 agrees at 7 bases. The CDR3 is made up of 15 amino acids. V trimming: 4 bases; J trimming: 4 bases; junction bases outside the gene matches: 7. CDR1 and CDR2 (germline): MDHEN, SYDVKM. CDR3 protein: CASSSQGTTGNTIYF. CDR3 DNA: TGTGCCAGCAGTTCACAGGGGACTACGGGAAACACCATATATTTT. The full variable domain, its missing parts supplied by reference TRBV28 and TRBJ1-3, is DVKVTQSSRYLVKRTGEKVFLECVQDMDHENMFWYRQDPGLGLRLIYFSYDVKMKEKGDIPEGYSVSREKKERFSLILESASTNQTSMYLCASSSQGTTGNTIYFGEGSWLTVV.

The chain is built from TRBV5-1 and TRBJ2-1, with no clear D. Looked up from germline, CDR1 is SGHRS and CDR2 is YFSETQ. Between the trimmed V and J ends, which lost 1 base and 0 bases, there was a span of 8 bases. The CDR3 is 15 amino acids. As DNA, the CDR3 is TGCGCCAGCAGCTTGACTGCCAACTCCTACAATGAGCAGTTCTTC. Its translation: CASSLTANSYNEQFF.

The rearrangement uses TRBV5-4 and TRBJ2-1; 10 bases map to TRBD1. The V gene's germline CDR1 is SGHNT and CDR2 YYREEE (reference sequence). With V trimmed by 4 bases and J by 4 bases, 5 bases remained unmatched. The length of the CDR3 is 15 residues. The CDR3 DNA reads as TGTGCCAGCAGCCGGGACAGGGGTTCGTACAATGAGCAGTTCTTC. It specifies CASSRDRGSYNEQFF.

V is TRBV10-3 and J is TRBJ2-7; no definite D call. Per the germline V gene, CDR1 is ENHRY and CDR2 is SYGVKD. The V and J ends lost 4 bases and 3 bases respectively, with 13 bases between them. The length of the CDR3 is 14 residues. CDR3 nucleotide sequence: TGTGCCATCAGTGGGAGTTGGTCGAGCTACGAGCAGTACTTC. It specifies CAISGSWSSYEQYF.

The chain couples TRBV28 to TRBJ2-7; either TRBD1 or TRBD2 may supply D (5 bases each). V lost 7 bases and J lost 3, with 16 bases in between. CDR3 size: 14 residues. Germline CDR1 reads MDHEN; CDR2 reads SYDVKM. CDR3 sequence reads: CASKPRERGYEQYF. CDR3 DNA: TGTGCCAGCAAGCCCAGGGAGAGGGGCTACGAGCAGTACTTC.

The chain joins TRBV3-1 (or the pseudogene TRBV3-2) to TRBJ2-5, with D perhaps TRBD2 (6 bases). Germline CDR1 LGHDT, CDR2 YNNKEL (reference sequence). This CDR3 is built from 17 residues. With 1 base removed from V and 0 bases from J, the gap between germline ends came to 15 bases. This CDR3 reads CASSQVAGWRDQETQYF. CDR3 DNA: TGTGCCAGCAGCCAAGTAGCAGGATGGAGGGACCAAGAGACCCAGTACTTC.